This entry concerns a single T cell receptor (beta chain). The sample comes from a study of T cell changes during pregnancy in multiple sclerosis. The CDR3 is made up of 13 amino acids. The trim removed 9 bases at V and 8 bases at J, leaving 7 bases unmatched. Germline V gives CDR1 SEHNR, CDR2 FQNEAQ (reference sequence). Method: immunoSEQ multiplex PCR; TCRdb's copy keeps in-frame clones and lacks some. The sample holds tens of thousands of clones; 75% to 90% are singletons and the top ten take roughly 0.9%. This receptor was taken from a female donor in good health, enrolled as a control in a pregnancy study. The rearrangement links TRBV7-9 to TRBJ1-4; 9 nucleotides align to TRBD1. The material was peripheral blood, obtained in the first trimester of pregnancy. CDR3 amino acids: CASSQGAHEKLFF. The CDR3 nucleotides are TGTGCCAGTTCACAGGGGGCGCACGAAAAACTGTTTTTT.